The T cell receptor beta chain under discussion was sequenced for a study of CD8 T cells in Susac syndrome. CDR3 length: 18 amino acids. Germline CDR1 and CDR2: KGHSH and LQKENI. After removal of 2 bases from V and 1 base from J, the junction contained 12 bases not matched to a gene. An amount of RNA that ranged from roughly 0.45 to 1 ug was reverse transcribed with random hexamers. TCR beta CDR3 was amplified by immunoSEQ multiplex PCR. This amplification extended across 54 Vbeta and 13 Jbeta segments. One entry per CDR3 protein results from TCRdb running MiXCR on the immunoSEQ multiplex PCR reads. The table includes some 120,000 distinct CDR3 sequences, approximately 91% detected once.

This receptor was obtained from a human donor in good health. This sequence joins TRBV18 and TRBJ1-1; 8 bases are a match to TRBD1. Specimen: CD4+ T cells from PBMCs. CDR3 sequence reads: CASSPVGGQVIRNTEAFF. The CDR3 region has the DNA TGTGCCAGCTCACCAGTTGGGGGACAGGTGATCCGGAACACTGAAGCTTTCTTT.